This paragraph covers one TCR beta chain sequence. Its antigen is undetermined. The same CDR3 is also encoded by other DNA sequences in this sample. Method: immunoSEQ multiplex PCR; TCRdb's copy keeps in-frame clones and lacks some. The sample lists some 140,000 clones, roughly 89% occurring once. V dropped 1 base and J dropped 1 base, with 8 bases sitting between them. The CDR3 covers 15 residues. Germline values: CDR1 MNHEY, CDR2 SMNVEV (reference sequence). The data derive from a study of T cell responses to AZD1222 COVID-19 vaccine. Across the study: Second-dose intervals of approximately 4 or approximately 12 weeks were pooled.

Study conclusions and caveats: Repertoires were obtained only post-peak T cell response.

The source was peripheral blood, collected on day 0 of AZD1222 vaccination. This receptor was identified in an adult in good health. V is TRBV27 and J is TRBJ1-5; no definite D call. The CDR3: CASSLYGVSNQPQHF. CDR3 nucleotides: TGTGCCAGCAGTTTATACGGGGTGAGCAATCAGCCCCAGCATTTT.